Here is one T cell receptor (beta chain) with its context. In the study's own analysis: Researchers report that nucleated cell counts were estimated from reference gene primer amplification. TCRdb keeps only in-frame clones here, not all; method: immunoSEQ multiplex PCR. V, J and clone size were drawn from that table, and D and trimming were deduced from the DNA. The sample has a few hundred thousand clones; about 86% are singletons. This CDR3 is 14 amino acids long. CDR1 is MNHNS and CDR2 is SASEGT in the germline V gene. V gave up 1 base and J gave up 7 bases, with 11 bases separating them. This sample is part of a study of blood T cell repertoires in COVID-19. For the study at large: From T cells, B-cell-depleted T cells, or PBMCs came the material, which was cDNA or gDNA.

This chain connects TRBV6-1 to TRBJ1-5; no firm D call. This TCR derives from a woman younger than 45 who had recovered from COVID-19. The sample taken for sequencing was peripheral blood. The CDR3 DNA reads TGTGCCAGCAGTGAAGGGCACCATGGCCAGCCCCAGCATTTT. Residues: CASSEGHHGQPQHF.